This paragraph covers one T cell receptor (beta chain) sequence. V was shortened by 11 bases and J by 0 bases, with 13 bases between the two germline ends. The CDR3 length is 13 residues. Germline V gives CDR1 MNHNY, CDR2 SVGAGI (reference sequence). The data originate from a study of OX40 agonist ivuxolimab in advanced cancers. On the study more broadly: In this cohort, patients received ivuxolimab, an agonistic anti-OX40 (CD134) antibody.

Assay: immunoSEQ multiplex PCR; the TCRdb copy retains only in-frame clones and omits some. The sample carries approximately 38,000 clones, 80% to 90% recorded once. V and J are TRBV6-6 and TRBJ2-5; D gene ambiguous. The sample consisted of CD4+ or CD8+ T cells sorted from blood, taken in a trial of the OX40 agonist ivuxolimab. This TCR derives from an adult with an advanced solid tumor such as melanoma, head and neck, liver or kidney cancer. DNA of the CDR3: TGTGCCGTCGGAGTACCGTACCAAGAGACCCAGTACTTC. Translated, it gives CAVGVPYQETQYF.